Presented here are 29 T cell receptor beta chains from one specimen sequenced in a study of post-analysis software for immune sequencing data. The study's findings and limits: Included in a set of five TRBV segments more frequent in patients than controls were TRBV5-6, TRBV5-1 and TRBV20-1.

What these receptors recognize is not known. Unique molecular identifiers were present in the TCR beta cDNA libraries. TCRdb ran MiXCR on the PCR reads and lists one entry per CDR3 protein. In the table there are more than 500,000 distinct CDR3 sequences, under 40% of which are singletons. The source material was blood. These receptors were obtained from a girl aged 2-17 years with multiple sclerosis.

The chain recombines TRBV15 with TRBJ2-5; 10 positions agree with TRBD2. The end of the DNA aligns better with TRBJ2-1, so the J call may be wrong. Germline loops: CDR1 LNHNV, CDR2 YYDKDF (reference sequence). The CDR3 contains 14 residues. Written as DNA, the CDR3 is TGTGCCACCAGCCCGGGACTAGCGATACCGAGGCAGTTCTTC. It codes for CATSPGLAIPRQFF.

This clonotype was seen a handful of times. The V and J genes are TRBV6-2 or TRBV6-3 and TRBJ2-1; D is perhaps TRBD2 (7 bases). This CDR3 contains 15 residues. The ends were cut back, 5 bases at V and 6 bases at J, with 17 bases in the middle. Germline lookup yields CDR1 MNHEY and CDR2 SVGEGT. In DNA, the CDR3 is TGTGCCAGCAGTCGTGGGGGGGCCGGAGTCAATGAGCAGTTCTTC. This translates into CASSRGGAGVNEQFF.

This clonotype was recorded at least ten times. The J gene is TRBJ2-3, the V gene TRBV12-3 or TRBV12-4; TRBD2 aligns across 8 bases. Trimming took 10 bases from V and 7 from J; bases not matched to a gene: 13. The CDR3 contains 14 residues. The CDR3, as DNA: TGTGCCACGGGAGGGGGGGGCGTAAGGAATACGCAGTATTTT. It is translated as CATGGGGVRNTQYF.

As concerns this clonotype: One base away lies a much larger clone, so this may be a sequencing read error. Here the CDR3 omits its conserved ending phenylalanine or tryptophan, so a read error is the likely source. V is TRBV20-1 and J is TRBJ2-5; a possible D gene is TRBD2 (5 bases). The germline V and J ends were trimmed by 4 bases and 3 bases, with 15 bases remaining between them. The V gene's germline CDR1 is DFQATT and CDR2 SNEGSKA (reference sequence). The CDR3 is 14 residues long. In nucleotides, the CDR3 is TGCAGTGCTATATACGGGGTACAGAAAGAGACCCAGTACGTC. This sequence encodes CSAIYGVQKETQYV.

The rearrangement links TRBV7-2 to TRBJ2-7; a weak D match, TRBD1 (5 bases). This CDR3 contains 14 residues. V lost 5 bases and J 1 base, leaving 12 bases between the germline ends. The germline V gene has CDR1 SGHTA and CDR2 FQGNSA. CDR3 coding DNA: TGTGCCAGCAGCCCCTCAAGGGGATCCTACGAGCAGTACTTC. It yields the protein CASSPSRGSYEQYF.

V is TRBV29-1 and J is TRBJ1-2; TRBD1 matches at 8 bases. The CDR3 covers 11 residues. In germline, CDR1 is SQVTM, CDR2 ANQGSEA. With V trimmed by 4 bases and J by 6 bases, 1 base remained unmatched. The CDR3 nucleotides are TGCAGCGTTGGGACAGGGAATGGCTACACCTTC. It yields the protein CSVGTGNGYTF.

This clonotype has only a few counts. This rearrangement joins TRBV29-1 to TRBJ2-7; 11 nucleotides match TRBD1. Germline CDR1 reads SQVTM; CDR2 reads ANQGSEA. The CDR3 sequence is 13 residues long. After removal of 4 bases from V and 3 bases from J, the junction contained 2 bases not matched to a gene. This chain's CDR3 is CSVGGQGVYEQYF. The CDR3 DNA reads TGCAGCGTTGGGGGACAGGGGGTCTACGAGCAGTACTTC.

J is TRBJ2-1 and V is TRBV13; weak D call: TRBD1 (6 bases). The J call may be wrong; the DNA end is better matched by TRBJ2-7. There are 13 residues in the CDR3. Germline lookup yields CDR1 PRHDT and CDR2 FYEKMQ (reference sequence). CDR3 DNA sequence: TGTGCCAGCAGCCATGGACAGTTCTACGAGCAGTACTTC. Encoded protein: CASSHGQFYEQYF.

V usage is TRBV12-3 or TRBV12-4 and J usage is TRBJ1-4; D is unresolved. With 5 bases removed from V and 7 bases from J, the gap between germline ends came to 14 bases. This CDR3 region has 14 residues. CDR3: CASSPFSGGEKLFF. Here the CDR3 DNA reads TGTGCCAGCAGTCCCTTCAGCGGTGGTGAAAAACTGTTTTTT.

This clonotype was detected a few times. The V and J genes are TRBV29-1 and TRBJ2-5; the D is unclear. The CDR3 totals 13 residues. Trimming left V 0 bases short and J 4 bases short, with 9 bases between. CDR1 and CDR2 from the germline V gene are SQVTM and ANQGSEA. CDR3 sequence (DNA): TGCAGCGTTGAAGACAGCCTCACAGAGACCCAGTACTTC. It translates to CSVEDSLTETQYF.

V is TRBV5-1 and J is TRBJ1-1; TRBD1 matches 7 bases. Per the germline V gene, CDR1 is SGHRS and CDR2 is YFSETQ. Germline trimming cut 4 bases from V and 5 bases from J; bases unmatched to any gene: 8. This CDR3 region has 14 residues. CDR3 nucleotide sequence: TGCGCCAGCAGCCTCGGACAGGCGGTGACTGAAGCTTTCTTT. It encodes CASSLGQAVTEAFF.

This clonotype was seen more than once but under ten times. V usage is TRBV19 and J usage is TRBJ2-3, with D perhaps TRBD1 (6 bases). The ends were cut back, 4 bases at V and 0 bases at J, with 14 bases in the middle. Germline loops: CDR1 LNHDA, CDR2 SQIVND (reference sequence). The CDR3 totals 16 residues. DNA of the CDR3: TGTGCCAGTAGTACCGCCCGGACAGTTAGCACAGATACGCAGTATTTT. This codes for CASSTARTVSTDTQYF.

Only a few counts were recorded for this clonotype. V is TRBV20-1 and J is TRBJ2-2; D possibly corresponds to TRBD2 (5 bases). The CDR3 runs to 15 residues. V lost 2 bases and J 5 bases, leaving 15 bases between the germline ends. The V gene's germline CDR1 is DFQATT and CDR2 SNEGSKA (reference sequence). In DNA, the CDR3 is TGCAGTGCTAGACACGTCGGGGTTAGGACCGGGGAGCTGTTTTTT. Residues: CSARHVGVRTGELFF.

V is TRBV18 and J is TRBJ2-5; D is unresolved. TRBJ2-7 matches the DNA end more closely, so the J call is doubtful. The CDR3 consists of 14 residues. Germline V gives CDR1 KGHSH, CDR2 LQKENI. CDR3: CASSPLRSRYEQYF. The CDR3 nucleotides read TGTGCCAGCTCACCGTTGCGGTCCCGCTACGAGCAGTACTTC.

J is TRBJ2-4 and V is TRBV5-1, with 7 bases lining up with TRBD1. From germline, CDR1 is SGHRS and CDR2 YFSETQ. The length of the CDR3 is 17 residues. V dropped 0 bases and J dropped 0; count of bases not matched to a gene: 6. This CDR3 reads CASSLVFRGIAKNIQYF. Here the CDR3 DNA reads TGCGCCAGCAGCTTGGTCTTCAGGGGGATAGCCAAAAACATTCAGTACTTC.

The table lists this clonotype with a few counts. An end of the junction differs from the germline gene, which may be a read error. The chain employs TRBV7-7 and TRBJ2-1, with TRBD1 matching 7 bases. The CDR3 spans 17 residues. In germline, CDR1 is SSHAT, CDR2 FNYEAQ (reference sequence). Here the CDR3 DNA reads TGTGCTAGCAGCCCGTGGACAGGCACATTTTCCTACAATGAGCAGTTCTTC. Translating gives CASSPWTGTFSYNEQFF.

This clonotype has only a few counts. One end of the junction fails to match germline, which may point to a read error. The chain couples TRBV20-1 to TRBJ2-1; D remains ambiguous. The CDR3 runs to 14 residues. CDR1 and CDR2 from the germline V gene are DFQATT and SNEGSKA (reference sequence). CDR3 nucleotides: TGCAGTGCTAGAGGTCTAGGAGCCTACGATGAGCAGTTCTTC. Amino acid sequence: CSARGLGAYDEQFF.

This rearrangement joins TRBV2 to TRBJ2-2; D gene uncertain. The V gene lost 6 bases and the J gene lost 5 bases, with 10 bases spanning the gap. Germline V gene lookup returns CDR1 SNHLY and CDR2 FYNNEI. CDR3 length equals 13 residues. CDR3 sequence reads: CASRPIQTGELFF. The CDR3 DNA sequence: TGTGCCAGCAGGCCTATTCAAACCGGGGAGCTGTTTTTT.

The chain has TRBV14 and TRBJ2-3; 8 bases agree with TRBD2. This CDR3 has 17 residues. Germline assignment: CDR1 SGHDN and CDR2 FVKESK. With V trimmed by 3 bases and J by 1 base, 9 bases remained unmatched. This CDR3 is CASSHRGGRGGTDTQYF. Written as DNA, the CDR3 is TGTGCCAGCAGCCACCGTGGTGGGCGGGGGGGCACAGATACGCAGTATTTT. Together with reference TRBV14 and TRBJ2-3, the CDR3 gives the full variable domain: EAGVTQFPSHSVIEKGQTVTLRCDPISGHDNLYWYRRVMGKEIKFLLHFVKESKQDESGMPNNRFLAERTGGTYSTLKVQPAELEDSGVYFCASSHRGGRGGTDTQYFGPGTRLTVL.

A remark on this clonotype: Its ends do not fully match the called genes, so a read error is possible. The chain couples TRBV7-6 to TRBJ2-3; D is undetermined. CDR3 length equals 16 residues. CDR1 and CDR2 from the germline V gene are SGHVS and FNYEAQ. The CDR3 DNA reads TGTGCCAGCGGCTTATGGGGTACAGATAGCACAGATACGCAGTATTTT. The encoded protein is CASGLWGTDSTDTQYF.

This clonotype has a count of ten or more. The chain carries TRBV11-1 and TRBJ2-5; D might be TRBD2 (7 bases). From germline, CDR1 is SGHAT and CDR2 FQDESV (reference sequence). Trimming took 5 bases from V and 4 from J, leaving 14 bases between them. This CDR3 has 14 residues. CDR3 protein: CASSLGGGPETQYF. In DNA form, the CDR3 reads TGTGCCAGCAGCCTGGGCGGGGGCCCAGAGACCCAGTACTTC.

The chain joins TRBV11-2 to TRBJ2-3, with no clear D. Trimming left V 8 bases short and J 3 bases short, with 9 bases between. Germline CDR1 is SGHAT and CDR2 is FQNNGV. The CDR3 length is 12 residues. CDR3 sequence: CASRRVTDTQYF. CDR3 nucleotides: TGTGCCAGCCGACGGGTTACAGATACGCAGTATTTT. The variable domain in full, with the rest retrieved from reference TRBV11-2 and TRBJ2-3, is EAGVAQSPRYKIIEKRQSVAFWCNPISGHATLYWYQQILGQGPKLLIQFQNNGVVDDSQLPKDRFSAERLKGVDSTLKIQPAKLEDSAVYLCASRRVTDTQYFGPGTRLTVL.

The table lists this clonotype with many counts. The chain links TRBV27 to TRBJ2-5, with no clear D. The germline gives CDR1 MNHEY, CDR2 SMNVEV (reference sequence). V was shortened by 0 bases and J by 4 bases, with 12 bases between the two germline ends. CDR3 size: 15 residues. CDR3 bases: TGTGCCAGCAGTTTATCGTGGGGTAGCTCAGAGACCCAGTACTTC. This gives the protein CASSLSWGSSETQYF.

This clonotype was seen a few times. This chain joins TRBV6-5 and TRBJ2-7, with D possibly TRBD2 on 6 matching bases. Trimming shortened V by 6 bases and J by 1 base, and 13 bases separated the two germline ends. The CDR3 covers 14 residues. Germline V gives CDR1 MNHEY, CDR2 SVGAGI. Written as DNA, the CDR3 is TGTGCCAGCAGGCGGGGCGTCAGGTCCTACGAGCAGTACTTC. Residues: CASRRGVRSYEQYF.

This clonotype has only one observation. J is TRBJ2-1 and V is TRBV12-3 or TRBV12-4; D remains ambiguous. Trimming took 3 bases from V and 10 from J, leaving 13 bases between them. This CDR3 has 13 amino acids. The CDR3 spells CASSLVTPTEQFF. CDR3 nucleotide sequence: TGTGCCAGCAGTTTGGTCACCCCCACGGAGCAGTTCTTC.

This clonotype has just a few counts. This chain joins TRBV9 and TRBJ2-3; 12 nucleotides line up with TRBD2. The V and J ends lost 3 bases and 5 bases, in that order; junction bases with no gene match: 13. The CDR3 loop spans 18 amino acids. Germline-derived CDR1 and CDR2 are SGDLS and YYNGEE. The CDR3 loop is CASSARGASGGAQDTQYF. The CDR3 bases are TGTGCCAGCAGCGCCCGAGGGGCTAGCGGGGGGGCACAAGATACGCAGTATTTT.

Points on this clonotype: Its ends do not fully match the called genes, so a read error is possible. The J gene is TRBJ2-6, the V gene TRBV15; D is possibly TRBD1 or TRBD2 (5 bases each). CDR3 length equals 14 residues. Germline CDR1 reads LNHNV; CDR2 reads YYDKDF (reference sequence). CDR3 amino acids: CATSSRRGANVRTF. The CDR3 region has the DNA TGTGCCACCAGCAGCCGCCGAGGGGCCAACGTCCGGACTTTC.

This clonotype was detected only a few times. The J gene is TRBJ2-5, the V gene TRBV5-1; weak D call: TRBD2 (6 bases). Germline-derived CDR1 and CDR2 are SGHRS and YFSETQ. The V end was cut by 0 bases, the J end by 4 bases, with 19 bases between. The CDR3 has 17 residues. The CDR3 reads CASSLARRRDLGETQYF. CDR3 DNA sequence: TGCGCCAGCAGCTTGGCACGAAGGAGGGATTTGGGAGAGACCCAGTACTTC.

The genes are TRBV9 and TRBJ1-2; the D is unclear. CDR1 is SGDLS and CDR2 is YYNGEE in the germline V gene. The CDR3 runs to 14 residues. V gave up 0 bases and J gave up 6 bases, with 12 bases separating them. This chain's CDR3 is CASSVGGHRDGYTF. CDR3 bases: TGTGCCAGCAGCGTAGGAGGGCACAGAGATGGCTACACCTTC.